Each of the 25 T cell receptor beta chains below was sequenced from the same sample in a study of vaccination and CD4 T cells after COVID-19. These receptors are not linked to any known antigen. Treatment described: roughly 10-day PBMC culture with coronavirus spike peptide pools or control peptides (ViraFEST assay). Researchers collected the unexposed donor's CD4+ T cells before the COVID-19 pandemic (2011-2018). The Oncomine TCR Beta short-read assay was what sequenced the DNA obtained from cultured CD4+ T cells. Investigators isolated genomic DNA from cultured CD4+ T cells. TCRdb fed the PCR reads into MiXCR, producing one record per CDR3 protein. In the table there are some 10,000 distinct CDR3 sequences, 31% of which are singletons. The sequencing sample was made of CD4+ T cells from blood, cultured in vitro. The receptors were sampled from a human donor in good health.

The gene calls are TRBV6-5 and TRBJ2-3, with a tentative D call TRBD2 (5 bases). V lost 2 bases and J 1 base, leaving 13 bases between the germline ends. This CDR3 spans 16 amino acids. CDR1 is MNHEY and CDR2 is SVGAGI in the germline V gene. CDR3 sequence reads: CASSYGVARGTDTQYF. The CDR3 DNA reads as TGTGCCAGCAGTTACGGGGTAGCGAGAGGCACAGATACGCAGTATTTT.

In this sample, this clonotype turned up once. This chain uses TRBV19 with TRBJ1-4, with D uncertain. Trimming took 6 bases from V and 8 from J, leaving 7 bases between them. The germline CDR1 and CDR2 sequences are LNHDA and SQIVND (reference sequence). The CDR3 consists of 11 residues. The CDR3 DNA follows: TGTGCCAGTAGGATAAGGGAAAAACTGTTTTTT. This sequence encodes CASRIREKLFF.

This chain joins TRBV7-2 and TRBJ2-3; 10 bases agree with TRBD2. The CDR3 runs 16 residues. Germline V gene sequence: CDR1 SGHTA, CDR2 FQGNSA. With 0 bases clipped from V and 1 base from J, the junction kept 1 base outside the gene matches. The CDR3 coding sequence is TGTGCCAGCAGCTTAGCTAGCGGGAGGCGCACAGATACGCAGTATTTT. Amino acid sequence: CASSLASGRRTDTQYF.

This clonotype was seen a few times. This chain joins TRBV7-9 and TRBJ1-1, with D possibly being TRBD1 (6 bases). CDR1 and CDR2 from the germline V gene are SEHNR and FQNEAQ (reference sequence). The CDR3 contains 13 residues. V lost 7 bases, J lost 4 bases, and 13 bases lay in between. The CDR3 loop is CASTPGVSTEAFF. The CDR3 nucleotides are TGTGCCAGCACCCCAGGGGTTTCCACTGAAGCTTTCTTT.

This clonotype has a handful of counts. The CDR3 region is CASSVGRRDYEQYF. For the CDR3, the DNA is TGTGCCAGCAGCGTAGGACGACGGGACTACGAGCAGTACTTC. J is TRBJ2-7 and V is TRBV9; D perhaps matches TRBD2 (5 bases). Looked up from germline, CDR1 is SGDLS and CDR2 is YYNGEE. The V and J ends lost 0 bases and 3 bases respectively, with 10 bases between them. This CDR3 is 14 amino acids long.

The table lists this clonotype with a few counts. The chain links TRBV27 to TRBJ1-1, with 7 bases that match TRBD1. In germline, CDR1 is MNHEY, CDR2 SMNVEV (reference sequence). The junction had 14 bases not matched to a gene; V was cut back by 11 bases and J by 5 bases. CDR3 length equals 14 residues. The CDR3 DNA reads as TGTGCCGTTCACCGGGACAGAAGTCGAACTGAAGCTTTCTTT. Its translation: CAVHRDRSRTEAFF.

The chain links TRBV27 to TRBJ1-5, with D possibly matching TRBD1 (6 bases). The CDR3 spans 15 residues. Germline V gene lookup returns CDR1 MNHEY and CDR2 SMNVEV (reference sequence). Trimming left V 0 bases short and J 2 bases short, with 8 bases between. CDR3 nucleotides: TGTGCCAGCAGTTTATCGAGACAGGGCAATCAGCCCCAGCATTTT. Its translation is CASSLSRQGNQPQHF.

The gene calls are TRBV25-1 and TRBJ1-5, with D perhaps matching TRBD1 (5 bases). The CDR3 has 14 residues. V shed 6 bases and J shed 3 bases, with 12 bases lying between them. CDR1 and CDR2 (germline): MGHDK, SYGVNS. The CDR3 is CASRHTGFNQPQHF. CDR3 in DNA: TGTGCCAGCAGGCACACAGGATTCAATCAGCCCCAGCATTTT.

This chain links TRBV7-2 with TRBJ2-7; D remains ambiguous. Deletions cut 7 bases from V and 0 bases from J, with 16 bases between. The CDR3 length is 15 residues. Germline-derived CDR1 and CDR2 are SGHTA and FQGNSA. The CDR3 DNA follows: TGTGCCAGCAACCCCGGCGGTTCAAACTCCTACGAGCAGTACTTC. Its protein product is CASNPGGSNSYEQYF.

The CDR3 sequence is CASSQDREDGYTF. The CDR3 DNA sequence: TGCGCCAGCAGCCAAGACAGGGAGGATGGCTACACCTTC. V gene TRBV4-3 combines with J gene TRBJ1-2; a possible D gene is TRBD1 (5 bases). V was cut by 0 bases and J by 6 bases, with 8 bases left in between. The CDR3 totals 13 residues. The germline CDR1 and CDR2 sequences are LGHNA and YSLEER.

The chain joins TRBV18 to TRBJ1-1; 9 bases align to TRBD1. The CDR3 spans 14 residues. After removal of 6 bases from V and 2 bases from J, the junction contained 4 bases not matched to a gene. Per germline, CDR1 KGHSH and CDR2 LQKENI. CDR3 nucleotides: TGTGCCAGCTCTCCTACAGGGGGCAACACTGAAGCTTTCTTT. The encoded protein is CASSPTGGNTEAFF.

The genes are TRBV20-1 and TRBJ2-7; the D call may be TRBD1 or TRBD2 (5 bases each). CDR1 DFQATT and CDR2 SNEGSKA come from the germline V gene (reference sequence). Trimming pared 4 bases from V and 3 bases from J, leaving 16 bases between. This CDR3 spans 14 amino acids. This CDR3 reads CSANPGTTIYEQYF. Here the CDR3 DNA reads TGCAGTGCTAACCCGGGGACCACCATCTACGAGCAGTACTTC.

This rearrangement joins TRBV7-2 to TRBJ1-3, with D tentatively TRBD1 (5 bases). Trimming took 3 bases from V and 0 from J, leaving 12 bases between them. The CDR3 loop spans 16 amino acids. In germline, CDR1 is SGHTA, CDR2 FQGNSA. The CDR3 here is CASSFARVASGNTIYF. The CDR3 nucleotides read TGTGCCAGCAGCTTCGCCAGGGTCGCCTCTGGAAACACCATATATTTT.

The table lists this clonotype with a few counts. This chain joins TRBV20-1 and TRBJ2-4, with D uncertain. V gave up 5 bases and J gave up 0 bases, with 11 bases separating them. This CDR3 region has 14 residues. Germline values: CDR1 DFQATT, CDR2 SNEGSKA (reference sequence). The DNA of the CDR3 is TGCAGTGCTTCCCGGGCTCTAGCCAAAAACATTCAGTACTTC. Its translation: CSASRALAKNIQYF.

V gene TRBV19 combines with J gene TRBJ2-7; D is ambiguous. V lost 6 bases and J lost 0, with 12 bases in between. The CDR3 has 14 residues. CDR1 LNHDA and CDR2 SQIVND come from the germline V gene (reference sequence). The CDR3 region is CASSRLGSSYEQYF. CDR3 coding DNA: TGTGCCAGTAGCCGACTTGGTTCCTCCTACGAGCAGTACTTC.

This clonotype was detected a few times. V gene TRBV6-2 or TRBV6-3 combines with J gene TRBJ2-5; D may match TRBD1 or TRBD2 (6 bases each). Germline lookup yields CDR1 MNHEY and CDR2 SVGEGT. V was trimmed by 0 bases and J by 4 bases, leaving 12 bases between them. This CDR3 spans 15 amino acids. For the CDR3, the DNA is TGTGCCAGCAGTTACTCGGAGGGGGGCCCAGAGACCCAGTACTTC. Amino acids: CASSYSEGGPETQYF.

The CDR3 region has the DNA TGTGCCAGCAGCTCACGAGCGGGAGGCAGCTCCTACGAGCAGTACTTC. Protein product: CASSSRAGGSSYEQYF. V gene TRBV7-2 combines with J gene TRBJ2-7, with TRBD2 matching 9 bases. CDR1 is SGHTA, CDR2 FQGNSA, per germline. Trimming removed 4 bases from V and 0 bases from J; junction bases left unmatched: 7. The CDR3 is 16 residues long.

The gene calls are TRBV27 and TRBJ1-2; 7 bases are shared with TRBD1. The CDR3 spans 14 residues. Germline assignment: CDR1 MNHEY and CDR2 SMNVEV (reference sequence). Trimming cost V 3 bases and J 8 bases; bases outside gene matches: 9. The CDR3 DNA reads as TGTGCCAGCAGTTTCCAGGGACAGAATCCCGGCTACACCTTC. It is translated as CASSFQGQNPGYTF.

V and J are TRBV19 and TRBJ2-5; D not resolved. V was clipped by 6 bases and J by 0 bases, with 14 bases between them. The CDR3 contains 15 residues. Germline values: CDR1 LNHDA, CDR2 SQIVND (reference sequence). CDR3 amino acids: CASRDSGGNQETQYF. The CDR3 region has the DNA TGTGCCAGTAGAGACTCGGGCGGCAACCAAGAGACCCAGTACTTC.

The rearrangement joins TRBV12-3 or TRBV12-4 to TRBJ1-6; the D is unclear. With 6 bases removed from V and 7 bases from J, the gap between germline ends came to 13 bases. The CDR3 length is 14 residues. The CDR3 region is CASSAVFLNSPLHF. For the CDR3, the DNA is TGTGCCAGCAGCGCAGTATTCCTCAATTCACCCCTCCACTTT.

This clonotype was seen a handful of times. Written as DNA, the CDR3 is TGCAGTGCCCAGGGGGGGCTGGGCAATCAGCCCCAGCATTTT. Protein product: CSAQGGLGNQPQHF. V is TRBV20-1 and J is TRBJ1-5; 7 nucleotides match TRBD1. This CDR3 has 14 residues. Germline CDR1 DFQATT, CDR2 SNEGSKA (reference sequence). V lost 6 bases to trimming and J lost 2 bases; unmatched junction nucleotides: 7.

This clonotype came up a few times. The chain employs TRBV20-1 and TRBJ2-3; 9 bases agree with TRBD2. The junction had 9 bases not matched to a gene; V was cut back by 4 bases and J by 4 bases. CDR3 size: 15 residues. Per germline, CDR1 DFQATT and CDR2 SNEGSKA (reference sequence). As DNA, the CDR3 is TGCAGTGCTACCACAAGCAGCGGGAGGCCAGATACGCAGTATTTT. This gives the protein CSATTSSGRPDTQYF.

The J gene is TRBJ2-7, the V gene TRBV7-9, with D perhaps matching TRBD2 (6 bases). CDR3 length: 14 residues. Germline assignment: CDR1 SEHNR and CDR2 FQNEAQ (reference sequence). Trimming left V 5 bases short and J 5 bases short, with 16 bases between. The CDR3 loop reads CASSPPWGVNEQYF. CDR3 sequence (DNA): TGTGCCAGCAGCCCCCCTTGGGGGGTCAACGAGCAGTACTTC.

This rearrangement joins TRBV4-2 to TRBJ2-7; 9 bases are a match to TRBD2. CDR3 size: 18 residues. V lost 0 bases, J lost 0 bases, and 9 bases stayed unmatched. Germline CDR1 reads LGHNA; CDR2 reads YNFKEQ. CDR3 in DNA: TGTGCCAGCAGCCAAGACATTAGGGCTAGCGGGACCTCCTACGAGCAGTACTTC. Amino acids: CASSQDIRASGTSYEQYF.

The DNA of the CDR3 is TGTGCCAGCAGCTCCGTCCTAAGCTCCTACAATGAGCAGTTCTTC. As protein: CASSSVLSSYNEQFF. This chain uses TRBV7-2 with TRBJ2-1; D not resolved. V was pared by 4 bases and J by 0 bases, with 10 bases between. Germline assignment: CDR1 SGHTA and CDR2 FQGNSA. This CDR3 spans 15 amino acids.